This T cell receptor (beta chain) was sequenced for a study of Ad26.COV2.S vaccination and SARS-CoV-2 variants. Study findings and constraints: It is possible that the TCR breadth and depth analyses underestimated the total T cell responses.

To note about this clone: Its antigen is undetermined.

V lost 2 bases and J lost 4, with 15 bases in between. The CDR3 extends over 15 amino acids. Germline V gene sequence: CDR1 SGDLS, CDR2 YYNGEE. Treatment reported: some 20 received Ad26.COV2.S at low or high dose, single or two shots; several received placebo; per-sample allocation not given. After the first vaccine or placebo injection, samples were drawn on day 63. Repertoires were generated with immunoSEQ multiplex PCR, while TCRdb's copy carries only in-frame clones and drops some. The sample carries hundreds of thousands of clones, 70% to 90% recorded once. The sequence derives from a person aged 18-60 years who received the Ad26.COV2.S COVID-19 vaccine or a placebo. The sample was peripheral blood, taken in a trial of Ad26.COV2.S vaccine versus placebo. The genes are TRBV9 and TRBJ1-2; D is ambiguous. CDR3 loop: CASSVGDATPYGYTF. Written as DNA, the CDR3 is TGTGCCAGCAGCGTGGGAGACGCTACCCCCTATGGCTACACCTTC.